The 16 T cell receptor beta chains below all came from one sample that was sequenced in a study of T-cell reconstitution after alpha-beta-depleted transplantation in children. Preparing the TCRbeta library involved the use of unique molecular identifiers. TCRdb re-derived calls from the PCR reads in MiXCR, one entry per CDR3 protein. In the table there are approximately 350,000 distinct CDR3 sequences, under 13% of which are singletons. The material sequenced was PBMCs from the stem cell graft donor, taken from the stem cell graft. All receptors derive from a human donor who donated a stem cell graft to a child with acute lymphoblastic leukemia.

The chain carries TRBV5-5 and TRBJ2-2, with 7 bases fitting TRBD2. CDR1 is SGHKS and CDR2 is YYEKEE in the germline V gene (reference sequence). This CDR3 is built from 18 residues. The ends lost 0 bases at V and 0 bases at J; junction bases unmatched: 8. As DNA, the CDR3 is TGTGCCAGCAGCTTGGCCGTAGTTGGGACTACGAACACCGGGGAGCTGTTTTTT. Translated, it gives CASSLAVVGTTNTGELFF.

This sequence joins TRBV5-1 and TRBJ2-6, with 9 bases aligning to TRBD1. CDR3 length equals 17 residues. Unmatched junction bases numbered 7, after V lost 4 bases and J lost 2 bases. Germline-derived CDR1 and CDR2 are SGHRS and YFSETQ. In nucleotides, the CDR3 is TGCGCCAGCAGCCGGGACACAGGGGGCGCTGGGGCCAACGTCCTGACTTTC. It codes for CASSRDTGGAGANVLTF.

CDR3 coding DNA: TGTGCCAGCAGTTTCAGCCCCACCGAGCGGCCCACAGATACGCAGTATTTT. It codes for CASSFSPTERPTDTQYF. The chain is built from TRBV12-3 or TRBV12-4 and TRBJ2-3; TRBD2 is a possible D gene (5 bases). CDR3 size: 17 residues. Trimming cost V 3 bases and J 2 bases, with 18 bases left between them.

Only a few counts were recorded for this clonotype. This rearrangement joins TRBV7-2 to TRBJ2-3; no definite D call. The CDR3 extends over 13 amino acids. Germline V lookup: CDR1 SGHTA, CDR2 FQGNSA. V lost 2 bases to trimming and J lost 6 bases, with 9 bases between them. The CDR3 DNA sequence: TGTGCCAGCAGCTTAAAAGCGATCGATACGCAGTATTTT. Amino acid sequence: CASSLKAIDTQYF. The full variable domain, with the rest looked up from reference TRBV7-2 and TRBJ2-3, is GAGVSQSPSNKVTEKGKDVELRCDPISGHTALYWYRQSLGQGLEFLIYFQGNSAPDKSGLPSDRFSAERTGGSVSTLTIQRTQQEDSAVYLCASSLKAIDTQYFGPGTRLTVL.

The chain has TRBV20-1 and TRBJ1-5; D call uncertain. CDR3 length: 13 amino acids. The V gene's germline CDR1 is DFQATT and CDR2 SNEGSKA (reference sequence). V gave up 3 bases and J gave up 1 base, with 7 bases separating them. The chain's CDR3 is CSASSASNQPQHF. CDR3 DNA: TGCAGTGCTAGTTCAGCCAGCAATCAGCCCCAGCATTTT.

The chain has TRBV6-1 and TRBJ2-2; D not resolved. CDR1 is MNHNS, CDR2 SASEGT, per germline. V lost 3 bases to trimming and J lost 0 bases, with 8 bases between them. The CDR3 sequence is 15 residues long. Here the CDR3 DNA reads TGTGCCAGCAGTGAGATGAATTCGAACACCGGGGAGCTGTTTTTT. Its translation: CASSEMNSNTGELFF.

This clonotype has more than one count but fewer than ten. The CDR3 nucleotides read TGTGCCAGCAGCTTAGTGGACGGGATGCGGTTCTTC. Protein sequence: CASSLVDGMRFF. This chain connects TRBV7-2 to TRBJ2-1; D possibly corresponds to TRBD2 (5 bases). Trimming cost V 1 base and J 15 bases, with 13 bases left between them. Per germline, CDR1 SGHTA and CDR2 FQGNSA. This CDR3 contains 12 residues.

The table lists this clonotype with a few counts. J is TRBJ2-7 and V is TRBV4-1, with D perhaps matching TRBD2 (6 bases). Germline values: CDR1 MGHRA, CDR2 YSYEKL. CDR3 length: 16 residues. V lost 0 bases and J lost 0, with 12 bases in between. DNA of the CDR3: TGCGCCAGCAGCCAAGAGGGGGGTTGGAGCTCCTACGAGCAGTACTTC. It codes for CASSQEGGWSSYEQYF.

This clonotype has just one count. This chain connects TRBV28 to TRBJ2-2; 7 bases are shared with TRBD2. The CDR3 consists of 14 residues. The J segment lost 5 bases and the V segment lost 6 bases, leaving 6 bases of the junction unmatched. Germline V gives CDR1 MDHEN, CDR2 SYDVKM. This CDR3 is CASSPDSGTGELFF. As DNA, the CDR3 is TGTGCCAGCAGCCCAGATAGCGGGACCGGGGAGCTGTTTTTT.

The rearrangement uses TRBV4-1 and TRBJ2-7, with D unresolved. The germline CDR1 and CDR2 sequences are MGHRA and YSYEKL. CDR3 length equals 16 residues. V dropped 1 base and J dropped 0 bases, with 13 bases sitting between them. The CDR3 is CASSQVSGGASYEQYF. As DNA, the CDR3 is TGCGCCAGCAGCCAAGTATCCGGCGGAGCCTCCTACGAGCAGTACTTC.

This clonotype was counted between two and nine times. The rearrangement joins TRBV7-2 to TRBJ2-3; 10 bases align to TRBD2. J gave up 5 bases and V 3 bases, and 8 bases lay outside the gene matches. This CDR3 has 16 amino acids. Germline values: CDR1 SGHTA, CDR2 FQGNSA. Here the CDR3 reads CASSFRLAGAVDTQYF. The CDR3 DNA reads TGTGCCAGCAGCTTCCGACTAGCGGGTGCAGTAGATACGCAGTATTTT.

V gene TRBV20-1 combines with J gene TRBJ1-4; D is ambiguous. This CDR3 has 11 residues. CDR1 is DFQATT and CDR2 is SNEGSKA in the germline V gene (reference sequence). V was shortened by 6 bases and J by 5 bases, with 7 bases between the two germline ends. The CDR3 DNA sequence: TGCAGTGCCCAAGAGAATGAAAAACTGTTTTTT. It encodes CSAQENEKLFF.

This clonotype has a handful of counts. The rearrangement joins TRBV7-2 to TRBJ1-2; D perhaps matches TRBD1 (5 bases). The germline V gene has CDR1 SGHTA and CDR2 FQGNSA. This CDR3 has 15 amino acids. Deletions cut 3 bases from V and 4 bases from J, with 15 bases between. The chain's CDR3 is CASSLSYDSLYGYTF. CDR3 in DNA: TGTGCCAGCAGCTTGTCGTACGACAGTCTCTATGGCTACACCTTC.

This clonotype was picked up many times. This rearrangement joins TRBV5-6 to TRBJ1-4, with unresolved D. Deletions cut 6 bases from V and 7 bases from J, with 19 bases between. The CDR3 is made up of 15 amino acids. Germline assignment: CDR1 SGHDT and CDR2 YYEEEE. CDR3 DNA: TGTGCCAGCACCTCCGACCCAATCCGTGGTGAAAAACTGTTTTTT. Translation: CASTSDPIRGEKLFF.

The chain recombines TRBV5-1 with TRBJ2-2, with 11 bases aligning to TRBD1. The CDR3 loop spans 18 amino acids. Germline CDR1 SGHRS, CDR2 YFSETQ. J lost 3 bases, V lost 4 bases, and 11 bases had no gene match. CDR3 protein: CASSLNSRDRGDTGELFF. In DNA, the CDR3 is TGCGCCAGCAGCCTCAATTCTCGGGACAGGGGGGACACCGGGGAGCTGTTTTTT. The whole variable domain, filled in from reference TRBV5-1 and TRBJ2-2, reads KAGVTQTPRYLIKTRGQQVTLSCSPISGHRSVSWYQQTPGQGLQFLFEYFSETQRNKGNFPGRFSGRQFSNSRSEMNVSTLELGDSALYLCASSLNSRDRGDTGELFFGEGSRLTVL.

Ten or more counts support this clonotype. This chain links TRBV12-3 or TRBV12-4 with TRBJ2-5; 8 nucleotides match TRBD1. This CDR3 spans 15 amino acids. V trimming: 1 base; J trimming: 4 bases; junction bases outside the gene matches: 5. CDR3 nucleotide sequence: TGTGCCAGCAGTTTAGGGCCAGGGGGCCGAGAGACCCAGTACTTC. It yields the protein CASSLGPGGRETQYF.